The clone carrying this TCR beta chain was counted ten times or more. The antigen is undetermined. These data originate in a study of blood T cells in healthy people across ages. General study results and limits: The unknown donor CMV status may have confounded expanded clonotype changes. PBMCs left unsorted prevented a conclusive naive versus antigen-experienced comparison.

Combining a sample-barcoded 5' primer with a J-beta primer mix, a second PCR ran for about 7 to 11 cycles. Each CDR3 protein gets one entry after TCRdb re-called the 5' RACE reads with MiXCR. The sample consists of more than 700,000 distinct CDR3 sequences, roughly 50% of them appearing once. The sequencing sample was made of blood. The TCR sequence derives from an older man in good health.

The CDR3 loop reads CASTGLAGETQYF. As DNA, the CDR3 is TGTGCCAGCACAGGACTAGCGGGAGAGACCCAGTACTTC. The gene calls are TRBV2 and TRBJ2-5; TRBD2 matches 11 bases. V gave up 7 bases and J gave up 4 bases; unmatched junction bases: 2. From germline, CDR1 is SNHLY and CDR2 FYNNEI. The CDR3 runs to 13 residues.